The 15 T cell receptor beta chains in this list originate from one sample, sequenced in a study of Ad26.COV2.S vaccination and SARS-CoV-2 variants. Here immunoSEQ multiplex PCR was the method, and the copy in TCRdb shows in-frame clones only, minus some. There are about 440,000 clones in the sample; 80% to 95% occur only once, and 4.3% lies in the top ten. Treatment noted: 19 received Ad26.COV2.S at low or high dose, single or two shots; 5 received placebo; per-sample allocation not given. The samples date from day 63 after the first vaccine or placebo injection. The sequencing here drew on peripheral blood, taken in a trial of Ad26.COV2.S vaccine versus placebo. Receptors were obtained from a person aged 18-65 years who received the Ad26.COV2.S COVID-19 vaccine or a placebo.

This chain connects TRBV28 to TRBJ1-5, with D possibly matching TRBD1 (5 bases). The germline CDR1 and CDR2 sequences are MDHEN and SYDVKM. The CDR3 consists of 13 residues. V lost 5 bases, J lost 4 bases, and 9 bases lay in between. The CDR3 DNA reads as TGTGCCAGCAGTCCTGGGGGGAATCAGCCCCAGCATTTT. Its protein is CASSPGGNQPQHF.

The chain combines TRBV5-5 with TRBJ2-2; the match to TRBD2 covers 12 bases. The CDR3 extends over 15 amino acids. In germline, CDR1 is SGHKS, CDR2 YYEKEE (reference sequence). V lost 8 bases, J lost 6 bases, and 8 bases stayed unmatched. The CDR3 DNA is TGTGCCAGTTCTAGGACTAGCGGGACCCCCGGGGAGCTGTTTTTT. Protein: CASSRTSGTPGELFF.

The chain carries TRBV29-1 and TRBJ2-3; TRBD2 matches 13 bases. The CDR3 is made up of 11 amino acids. The J segment lost 15 bases and the V segment lost 6 bases, leaving 6 bases of the junction unmatched. Germline lookup yields CDR1 SQVTM and CDR2 ANQGSEA. CDR3 amino acids: CSVAGTSGIYF. In DNA form, the CDR3 reads TGCAGCGTGGCCGGGACTAGCGGGATTTATTTT.

The chain carries TRBV5-4 and TRBJ1-1, with D possibly being TRBD1 (6 bases). The CDR3 length is 16 residues. V lost 4 bases and J lost 0, with 16 bases in between. Germline V CDR1 and CDR2: SGHNT, YYREEE (reference sequence). The CDR3 loop reads CASSGRGPGVNTEAFF. The CDR3 DNA follows: TGTGCCAGCAGCGGCAGGGGCCCGGGCGTGAACACTGAAGCTTTCTTT.

The chain carries TRBV7-2 and TRBJ2-5; 8 bases fit TRBD2. CDR1 is SGHTA and CDR2 is FQGNSA in the germline V gene. After removal of 3 bases from V and 6 bases from J, the junction contained 0 bases not matched to a gene. The CDR3 is 12 amino acids. CDR3 protein: CASSFSGKTQYF. CDR3 coding DNA: TGTGCCAGCAGCTTTAGCGGGAAGACCCAGTACTTC.

The genes are TRBV7-9 and TRBJ2-3; D not certain. In germline, CDR1 is SEHNR, CDR2 FQNEAQ (reference sequence). V dropped 1 base and J dropped 5 bases, with 7 bases sitting between them. The CDR3 extends over 13 amino acids. CDR3 protein: CASSLGALDTQYF. The CDR3, as DNA: TGTGCCAGCAGCTTAGGGGCGCTAGATACGCAGTATTTT.

This chain connects TRBV11-2 to TRBJ1-1, with D possibly TRBD1 on 5 matching bases. Germline V gene data show CDR1 as SGHAT and CDR2 as FQNNGV. The ends were cut back, 0 bases at V and 0 bases at J, with 17 bases in the middle. This CDR3 contains 18 residues. DNA of the CDR3: TGTGCCAGCAGCTTAGATCCGGGGGGTGCTCCGATGAACACTGAAGCTTTCTTT. Translated, it gives CASSLDPGGAPMNTEAFF.

This chain uses TRBV2 with TRBJ2-2; D is tentatively TRBD1 or TRBD2 (5 bases each). Trimming shortened V by 1 base and J by 5 bases, and 17 bases separated the two germline ends. Germline loops: CDR1 SNHLY, CDR2 FYNNEI. This CDR3 contains 17 residues. This CDR3 is CASSEGASWGKTGELFF. In DNA, the CDR3 is TGTGCCAGCAGTGAAGGGGCCAGTTGGGGGAAAACCGGGGAGCTGTTTTTT.

J is TRBJ2-5 and V is TRBV7-3, with a weak D call TRBD2 (6 bases). Trimming pared 2 bases from V and 3 bases from J, leaving 16 bases between. Germline-derived CDR1 and CDR2 are SGHTA and FQGTGA. This CDR3 has 16 amino acids. The CDR3 DNA reads as TGTGCCAGCAGCTTAGTACGGGGGATGAGGGAAGAGACCCAGTACTTC. Translating it yields CASSLVRGMREETQYF.

Remarks on this clone: The sample has other DNA sequences that encode this CDR3 too. The chain's CDR3 is CATSRDEGYEQYF. The DNA of the CDR3 is TGTGCCACCAGCAGAGATGAGGGCTACGAGCAGTACTTC. The chain uses TRBV15 and TRBJ2-7; TRBD2 is a possible D gene (5 bases). V was clipped by 0 bases and J by 3 bases, with 6 bases between them. The CDR3 spans 13 residues. The germline gives CDR1 LNHNV, CDR2 YYDKDF (reference sequence).

The CDR3: CASSQRTGPYEQYF. CDR3 bases: TGTGCCAGCAGCCAGAGGACAGGGCCCTACGAGCAGTACTTC. The chain combines TRBV7-2 with TRBJ2-7; 8 nucleotides align to TRBD1. This CDR3 region has 14 residues. Germline-derived CDR1 and CDR2 are SGHTA and FQGNSA. Germline trimming cut 5 bases from V and 2 bases from J; bases unmatched to any gene: 5.

This chain connects TRBV30 to TRBJ2-1; weak D call: TRBD2 (7 bases). The CDR3 extends over 11 amino acids. Deletions cut 0 bases from V and 14 bases from J, with 11 bases between. Germline assignment: CDR1 GTSNPN and CDR2 SVGIG (reference sequence). The CDR3 nucleotides are TGTGCCTGGAGTGTGGGGGGGGCTAAGTTCTTC. Translated: CAWSVGGAKFF.

This clone was recorded only once. The rearrangement uses TRBV27 and TRBJ2-7; D might be TRBD1 (6 bases). The CDR3 sequence is 14 residues long. V was pared by 2 bases and J by 2 bases, with 10 bases between. Germline CDR1 and CDR2: MNHEY and SMNVEV (reference sequence). The CDR3 DNA reads TGTGCCAGCAGTTTACAGGGGAATGCCTACGAGCAGTACTTC. It codes for CASSLQGNAYEQYF.

This clone was recorded once. The chain carries TRBV5-8 and TRBJ2-5; 10 bases agree with TRBD2. The V gene end was trimmed by 0 bases and the J gene end by 2 bases; junction bases not matched to a gene: 7. The CDR3 runs 17 residues. Germline V gene data show CDR1 as SGHTS and CDR2 as YDEGEE. DNA of the CDR3: TGTGCCAGCAGCTTGGGGGGGACTAGCGCCGGACAAGAGACCCAGTACTTC. It is translated as CASSLGGTSAGQETQYF.

This chain joins TRBV19 and TRBJ2-2; the match to TRBD2 covers 12 bases. This CDR3 comprises 17 residues. V lost 5 bases and J lost 2; bases outside the gene matches: 6. Germline CDR1 and CDR2: LNHDA and SQIVND (reference sequence). CDR3 DNA: TGTGCCAGTAGTTCAAAGACTAGCGGGAGAAACACCGGGGAGCTGTTTTTT. Protein product: CASSSKTSGRNTGELFF.